These T cell receptor beta chains were read from a single sample in a study of CD8+ T cells in alopecia areata. The data were produced by immunoSEQ multiplex PCR, yet TCRdb's version contains in-frame clones alone and is incomplete. The sample holds 220,000 or so clones, 50% to 60% seen once. The sequenced sample was CD4+ T cells sorted from blood, obtained at week 0. The receptors come from a human donor with alopecia areata. CDR3s include the opening cysteine and the closing phenylalanine or tryptophan. The D gene is left open where the match is weak. The size field is filled for only some rows; it gives once, few, many or a size class.

d_call j_call v_call clone_size cdr3_aa cdr3_nt
TRBD2 TRBJ2-1 TRBV29-1 few CSVESGGSYNEQFF TGCAGCGTTGAAAGCGGGGGTTCCTACAATGAGCAGTTCTTC
NA TRBJ1-5 TRBV4-1 NA CASSPRPYRDNQPQHF TGCGCCAGCAGCCCGAGACCCTATAGGGACAATCAGCCCCAGCATTTT
NA TRBJ2-7 TRBV5-4 NA CASSWGPSTYEQYF TGTGCCAGCAGCTGGGGACCCTCGACCTACGAGCAGTACTTC
TRBD1 TRBJ1-5 TRBV2 NA CASSGDRENQPQHF TGTGCCAGCAGTGGGGACAGGGAGAATCAGCCCCAGCATTTT
NA TRBJ1-2 TRBV27 NA CASRGPKYGYTF TGTGCCAGCAGGGGCCCTAAATATGGCTACACCTTC
NA TRBJ1-1 TRBV30 NA CAWSVRLNTEAFF TGTGCCTGGAGTGTACGGTTGAACACTGAAGCTTTCTTT
NA TRBJ1-1 TRBV29-1 few CSVRAGSTEAFF TGCAGCGTTCGTGCAGGGAGCACTGAAGCTTTCTTT
NA TRBJ2-4 TRBV29-1 few CSVEGLGNIQYF TGCAGCGTTGAGGGGCTCGGGAACATTCAGTACTTC
TRBD2 TRBJ2-3 TRBV10-3 NA CAISESTSGGPRDTQYF TGTGCCATCAGTGAGTCGACGTCGGGGGGGCCAAGAGATACGCAGTATTTT
NA TRBJ2-3 TRBV5-5 NA CASSLETRGPSTDTQYF TGTGCCAGCAGCTTGGAAACTCGGGGGCCGAGCACAGATACGCAGTATTTT
NA TRBJ1-2 TRBV30 NA CAWRAPSGTLYGYTF TGTGCCTGGAGAGCCCCTTCCGGGACACTTTATGGCTACACCTTC
TRBD1 TRBJ1-1 TRBV29-1 few CSVSGQGPLEAFF TGCAGCGTGTCGGGACAGGGCCCCCTAGAAGCTTTCTTT
TRBD2 TRBJ2-1 TRBV27 NA CASSSPSGRFNEQFF TGTGCCAGCAGTTCTCCTAGCGGACGCTTCAATGAGCAGTTCTTC
NA TRBJ1-5 TRBV19 NA CASSRGGNQPQHF TGTGCCAGTAGTCGCGGGGGCAATCAGCCCCAGCATTTT
NA TRBJ2-2 TRBV10-1 NA CASSDRLRGELFF TGCGCCAGCAGCGACCGCTTACGCGGGGAGCTGTTTTTT
TRBD1 TRBJ2-1 TRBV29-1 few CSVAGTDGRDEQFF TGCAGCGTCGCAGGGACAGATGGAAGAGATGAGCAGTTCTTC
NA TRBJ2-4 TRBV27 once CASSARTAAKNIQYF TGTGCCAGCAGTGCCCGGACCGCAGCCAAAAACATTCAGTACTTC
TRBD1 TRBJ2-6 TRBV9 NA CASRSGQGVANVLTF TGTGCCAGCAGATCTGGACAGGGTGTAGCCAACGTCCTGACTTTC
NA TRBJ2-3 TRBV30 NA CAWSPKAGTDTQYF TGTGCCTGGAGTCCCAAGGCGGGCACAGATACGCAGTATTTT
TRBD1 TRBJ1-1 TRBV5-1 NA CASSLVAGGTEAFF TGCGCCAGCAGCTTGGTGGCAGGGGGGACTGAAGCTTTCTTT
NA TRBJ2-7 TRBV30 NA CAWSTSSGYEQYF TGTGCCTGGAGTACCTCTTCAGGCTACGAGCAGTACTTC
NA TRBJ2-5 TRBV18 NA CASSPVTGVETQYF TGTGCCAGCTCACCCGTGACGGGAGTAGAGACCCAGTACTTC
NA TRBJ2-3 TRBV9 NA CASSVVGHSTDTQYF TGTGCCAGCAGCGTAGTGGGGCACTCCACAGATACGCAGTATTTT
TRBD2 TRBJ2-4 TRBV30 NA CAWSVDAGGNIQYF TGTGCCTGGAGTGTCGATGCGGGAGGAAACATTCAGTACTTC
NA TRBJ2-2 TRBV5-5 NA CASSLEWAGELFF TGTGCCAGCAGCTTGGAGTGGGCCGGGGAGCTGTTTTTT
TRBD1 TRBJ1-2 TRBV29-1 NA CSAGDTTGDYTF TGCAGCGCTGGGGACACGACAGGGGACTACACCTTC
TRBD1 TRBJ2-7 TRBV7-9 few CASSSPWTGIYEQYF TGTGCCAGCAGCTCTCCTTGGACAGGGATCTACGAGCAGTACTTC
NA TRBJ2-5 TRBV4-1 NA CASSQALIPETQYF TGCGCCAGCAGCCAAGCCCTCATCCCGGAGACCCAGTACTTC
NA TRBJ2-5 TRBV30 NA CAWTRGRETQYF TGTGCCTGGACACGGGGTAGGGAGACCCAGTACTTC
NA TRBJ2-5 TRBV9 NA CASSKEGNVWETQYF TGTGCCAGCAGCAAAGAGGGTAACGTTTGGGAGACCCAGTACTTC
NA TRBJ2-7 TRBV5-1 NA CASSLEGYEQYF TGCGCCAGCAGCTTGGAGGGCTACGAGCAGTACTTC
NA TRBJ1-2 TRBV29-1 few CSVEVNYGYTF TGCAGCGTTGAGGTTAACTATGGCTACACCTTC
TRBD1 TRBJ1-1 TRBV12-5 few CASGLGQGKAFF TGTGCTAGTGGTTTGGGACAGGGGAAAGCTTTCTTT
TRBD1 TRBJ2-2 TRBV27 NA CASSFDRAYNTGELFF TGTGCCAGCAGTTTCGACAGGGCGTATAACACCGGGGAGCTGTTTTTT
TRBD1 TRBJ1-1 TRBV15 NA CATSSMGTARQGAFF TGTGCCACCAGCAGTATGGGGACAGCCCGACAGGGAGCTTTCTTT